The rows below give T cell receptor beta chains drawn from one sample of a study of identifying expanded T cells in peripheral blood. TCRdb's copy holds only in-frame clones and misses some; the assay was immunoSEQ multiplex PCR. In the table there are more than 45,000 clones, 89% of which are singletons. Input material: blood. These TCRs come from a person between 18 and 75 years old in good health. The CDR3 runs from the conserved cysteine through the conserved F or W. A D gene is named only where the DNA matches it firmly. A row's size may be missing; if present it is once, few, many or a size class.

d_gene	v_gene	abundance	j_gene	CDR3nt	CDR3aa
TRBD2	TRBV28	NA	TRBJ2-1	TGTGCCAGCCGACTAGCGGGGGCCAACAATGAGCAGTTCTTC	CASRLAGANNEQFF
TRBD1	TRBV9	NA	TRBJ2-2	TGTGCCAGCAGCGCCGAAGGACAGGCGAACACCGGGGAGCTGTTTTTT	CASSAEGQANTGELFF
NA	TRBV11-2	NA	TRBJ1-1	TGTGCCAGCAGCTTAAAAGGGGCCCTCAACACTGAAGCTTTCTTT	CASSLKGALNTEAFF
TRBD2	TRBV19	NA	TRBJ2-7	TGTGCCAGTAGTGTGGGACTAGCCGCCGACGAGCAGTACTTC	CASSVGLAADEQYF
NA	TRBV7-2	NA	TRBJ2-7	TGTGCCAGCAACCACGGGAGCTCCTACGAGCAGTACTTC	CASNHGSSYEQYF
NA	TRBV6-1	NA	TRBJ1-1	TGTGCCAGCATCATGAACGTTGGGAACACTGAAGCTTTCTTT	CASIMNVGNTEAFF
TRBD1	TRBV7-2	NA	TRBJ1-4	TGTGCCAGCAGCTTAGCGGGACAGGGCGGGGAAAAACTGTTTTTT	CASSLAGQGGEKLFF
NA	TRBV12-5	NA	TRBJ1-1	TGTGCTAGTGGTTTGGTTAGGACACCTGGGGACACTGAAGCTTTCTTT	CASGLVRTPGDTEAFF
TRBD2	TRBV28	NA	TRBJ2-1	TGTGCCAGCCTACCTAGCGGGAGGACCCCCTCCTACAATGAGCAGTTCTTC	CASLPSGRTPSYNEQFF
TRBD1	TRBV29-1	NA	TRBJ2-1	TGCAGCGTGCCCGGGACAGGGGAGGATGAGCAGTTCTTC	CSVPGTGEDEQFF
TRBD1	TRBV5-6	few	TRBJ2-1	TGTGCCAGCAGCCTGCAACAGGGGCGTTCCTACAATGAGCAGTTCTTC	CASSLQQGRSYNEQFF
NA	TRBV7-2	NA	TRBJ2-5	TGTGCCAGCAGCCGGGGGAATGCGGACCAAGAGACCCAGTACTTC	CASSRGNADQETQYF
TRBD1	TRBV7-3	NA	TRBJ2-7	TGTGCCAGCAGCAGAGGGACAGCGCAGAACACCTACGAGCAGTACTTC	CASSRGTAQNTYEQYF
NA	TRBV29-1	once	TRBJ1-2	TGCAGCGTTGAAGATCTCGGGGCTAACTATGGCTACACCTTC	CSVEDLGANYGYTF
TRBD1	TRBV30	NA	TRBJ1-6	TGTGCCTGGAGAGCCCCGGACAGGGATAATTCACCCCTCCACTTT	CAWRAPDRDNSPLHF
NA	TRBV19	NA	TRBJ2-7	TGTGCCAGTAGTATAGGAAACGACAGGCAGTACTTC	CASSIGNDRQYF
TRBD2	TRBV9	NA	TRBJ2-3	TGTGCCAGCAATCGGGCGGGGGGGCCCATGGATACGCAGTATTTT	CASNRAGGPMDTQYF
TRBD1	TRBV30	NA	TRBJ1-5	TGTGCCTGGGCTACAGGGGTAGAAAATCAGCCCCAGCATTTT	CAWATGVENQPQHF
NA	TRBV10-3	once	TRBJ2-5	TGTGCCACGAAGAACAGACCCACCCAAGAGACCCAGTACTTC	CATKNRPTQETQYF
NA	TRBV7-2	NA	TRBJ2-1	TGTGCCAGCAGCGCCCTAGTGAGCTCCTACAATGAGCAGTTCTTC	CASSALVSSYNEQFF
TRBD1	TRBV6-5	NA	TRBJ2-3	TGTGCCAGCTATAGGACAGGGCGCACAGATACGCAGTATTTT	CASYRTGRTDTQYF
NA	TRBV27	NA	TRBJ1-5	TGTGCCAGCAGTTTTAGACTAACTTCCTACTCTCGGGGGCCCCAGCATTTT	CASSFRLTSYSRGPQHF
NA	TRBV6-5	NA	TRBJ2-2	TGTGCCAGCAGGAGGGGGGGGGAGCTGTTTTTT	CASRRGGELFF
NA	TRBV6-5	few	TRBJ1-1	TGTGCCAGCAGTTTATCCTGGGGAGGGAACACTGAAGCTTTCTTT	CASSLSWGGNTEAFF
TRBD1	TRBV2	NA	TRBJ2-5	TGTGCCAGCAGTGGGACAGGTCGAGAGACCCAGTACTTC	CASSGTGRETQYF
NA	TRBV7-2	NA	TRBJ2-5	TGTGCCAGCAGCTTACAAGAGACCCAGTACTTC	CASSLQETQYF